These 22 T cell receptor beta chains were all obtained from the same sample, sequenced in a study of blood T cell repertoires in COVID-19. Profiled with immunoSEQ multiplex PCR; TCRdb holds only in-frame clones, not every one. The data contain approximately 200,000 clones, 70% to 90% of them singletons. The material sequenced was peripheral blood. The source of these receptors is a person aged 65 to 85 with COVID-19, enrolled during active disease.

The V gene is TRBV9, the J gene TRBJ2-2, with TRBD2 matching 12 bases. The germline gives CDR1 SGDLS, CDR2 YYNGEE. V lost 8 bases to trimming and J lost 5 bases; unmatched junction nucleotides: 4. The CDR3 totals 14 residues. CDR3 protein: CASRTSGVTGELFF. The CDR3 nucleotides read TGTGCCAGTCGGACTAGCGGGGTTACCGGGGAGCTGTTTTTT. Combining the CDR3 with reference TRBV9 and TRBJ2-2 gives the whole variable domain DSGVTQTPKHLITATGQRVTLRCSPRSGDLSVYWYQQSLDQGLQFLIQYYNGEERAKGNILERFSAQQFPDLHSELNLSSLELGDSALYFCASRTSGVTGELFFGEGSRLTVL.

This clone came up a few times. The V gene is TRBV4-2, the J gene TRBJ2-3; D is undetermined. V was clipped by 5 bases and J by 2 bases, with 11 bases between them. The V gene's germline CDR1 is LGHNA and CDR2 YNFKEQ. The CDR3 runs 14 residues. CDR3 loop: CASSRQFLTDTQYF. CDR3 bases: TGTGCCAGCAGCAGACAATTCCTCACAGATACGCAGTATTTT.

The chain links TRBV27 to TRBJ1-2, with D uncertain. Trimming cost V 6 bases and J 5 bases, with 22 bases left between them. CDR1 is MNHEY, CDR2 SMNVEV, per germline (reference sequence). The CDR3 extends over 16 amino acids. The CDR3 nucleotides are TGTGCCAGCAGACGAACGGCCGAGGGCGCGTTGTATGGCTACACCTTC. Amino acids: CASRRTAEGALYGYTF.

The chain links TRBV5-1 to TRBJ1-5; TRBD1 might be the D (5 bases). Trimming removed 4 bases at V and 4 bases at J, with 15 bases between. Germline V CDR1 and CDR2: SGHRS, YFSETQ. The CDR3 is 15 amino acids. The CDR3 region is CASSKEGMINQPQHF. Written as DNA, the CDR3 is TGCGCCAGCAGCAAGGAGGGGATGATTAATCAGCCCCAGCATTTT.

This chain joins TRBV28 and TRBJ2-7, with D maybe TRBD2 (6 bases). This CDR3 is 19 amino acids long. Germline V gene lookup returns CDR1 MDHEN and CDR2 SYDVKM. V lost 8 bases and J 0 bases, leaving 29 bases between the germline ends. This CDR3 is CASSLRSHRTSSSSYEQYF. The CDR3 nucleotides read TGTGCCAGCTCCTTACGATCCCACAGAACTAGCTCTAGCTCCTACGAGCAGTACTTC.

In its sample, this clone was seen once. V is TRBV27 and J is TRBJ2-3; D not certain. Germline V gives CDR1 MNHEY, CDR2 SMNVEV (reference sequence). The CDR3 contains 13 residues. V was pared by 4 bases and J by 5 bases, with 10 bases between. The CDR3 bases are TGTGCCAGCAGTTGGAGAGTCGAAGATACGCAGTATTTT. Translated, it gives CASSWRVEDTQYF.

For the CDR3, the DNA is TGTGCCAGTACTAGCACCGGGGATACGCAGTATTTT. This translates into CASTSTGDTQYF. V and J are TRBV19 and TRBJ2-3; D might be TRBD2 (5 bases). Trimming took 7 bases from V and 6 from J, leaving 11 bases between them. In germline, CDR1 is LNHDA, CDR2 SQIVND (reference sequence). This CDR3 contains 12 residues.

This sequence joins TRBV7-9 and TRBJ1-1; weak D call: TRBD1 (5 bases). V lost 2 bases to trimming and J lost 7 bases, with 14 bases between them. CDR3 length: 14 amino acids. The germline CDR1 and CDR2 sequences are SEHNR and FQNEAQ (reference sequence). CDR3 amino acids: CASSLQGGVGEAFF. DNA of the CDR3: TGTGCCAGCAGCTTACAGGGAGGGGTAGGTGAAGCTTTCTTT.

The V gene is TRBV7-9, the J gene TRBJ2-7; 9 positions agree with TRBD1. The germline CDR1 and CDR2 sequences are SEHNR and FQNEAQ (reference sequence). The ends lost 0 bases at V and 4 bases at J; junction bases unmatched: 7. This CDR3 region has 16 residues. Here the CDR3 reads CASSLARQGEMYEQYF. CDR3 nucleotide sequence: TGTGCCAGCAGCTTAGCCCGACAGGGGGAGATGTACGAGCAGTACTTC. The full variable domain, with the rest looked up from reference TRBV7-9 and TRBJ2-7, is DTGVSQNPRHKITKRGQNVTFRCDPISEHNRLYWYRQTLGQGPEFLTYFQNEAQLEKSRLLSDRFSAERPKGSFSTLEIQRTEQGDSAMYLCASSLARQGEMYEQYFGPGTRLTVT.

The V gene is TRBV28, the J gene TRBJ1-3; no reliable D call. The CDR3 is 14 amino acids. CDR1 and CDR2 (germline): MDHEN, SYDVKM. Trimming stripped 7 bases from V and 9 bases from J, with 19 bases between. DNA for the CDR3: TGTGCCAGCACCGTCTTCGCGGGGAGAGGCACCATATATTTT. Amino acids: CASTVFAGRGTIYF. The complete variable domain, with remaining parts taken from reference TRBV28 and TRBJ1-3, reads DVKVTQSSRYLVKRTGEKVFLECVQDMDHENMFWYRQDPGLGLRLIYFSYDVKMKEKGDIPEGYSVSREKKERFSLILESASTNQTSMYLCASTVFAGRGTIYFGEGSWLTVV.

The chain links TRBV5-1 to TRBJ2-1; 9 nucleotides line up with TRBD2. The J segment lost 7 bases and the V segment lost 0 bases, leaving 5 bases of the junction unmatched. The CDR3 contains 15 residues. The germline CDR1 and CDR2 sequences are SGHRS and YFSETQ. CDR3: CASSLVPSGANEQFF. The CDR3 coding sequence is TGCGCCAGCAGCTTGGTGCCTAGCGGGGCTAATGAGCAGTTCTTC.

This rearrangement joins TRBV27 to TRBJ1-2; TRBD1 is a possible D gene (6 bases). V was cut by 6 bases and J by 2 bases, with 13 bases left in between. This CDR3 is 14 amino acids long. Germline CDR1 MNHEY, CDR2 SMNVEV (reference sequence). The CDR3 loop reads CASSLQGPNYGYTF. The DNA for the CDR3 is TGTGCCAGCAGCCTACAGGGCCCGAACTATGGCTACACCTTC.

The chain is built from TRBV5-8 and TRBJ1-6, with D maybe TRBD1 (6 bases). The CDR3 contains 15 residues. Trimming removed 2 bases from V and 10 bases from J, with 16 bases in between. The germline CDR1 and CDR2 sequences are SGHTS and YDEGEE. DNA of the CDR3: TGTGCCAGCAGCTTCAGGCCAGGGGCGGGCTCACCCCTCCACTTT. This codes for CASSFRPGAGSPLHF.

This chain uses TRBV2 with TRBJ1-2, with unresolved D. Looked up from germline, CDR1 is SNHLY and CDR2 is FYNNEI. The CDR3 consists of 11 residues. V was clipped by 3 bases and J by 4 bases, with 3 bases between them. CDR3 sequence (DNA): TGTGCCAGCAGTGATATCTATGGCTACACCTTC. Its protein product is CASSDIYGYTF.

The chain combines TRBV4-2 with TRBJ2-3; 8 nucleotides agree with TRBD2. Germline values: CDR1 LGHNA, CDR2 YNFKEQ. The CDR3 contains 16 residues. Trimming cost V 3 bases and J 3 bases; bases outside gene matches: 8. DNA for the CDR3: TGTGCCAGCAGCCAGCAAGCGGGAGTTGGAACAGATACGCAGTATTTT. It codes for CASSQQAGVGTDTQYF.

This chain uses TRBV19 with TRBJ1-2; possible D gene TRBD1, 6 bases. Trimming removed 9 bases from V and 0 bases from J, with 20 bases in between. The CDR3 length is 16 residues. The germline V gene has CDR1 LNHDA and CDR2 SQIVND (reference sequence). This chain's CDR3 is CASSRGWAAANYGYTF. The CDR3 bases are TGTGCCAGCTCCAGGGGTTGGGCGGCAGCTAACTATGGCTACACCTTC.

The DNA of the CDR3 is TGTGCCAGTAGTATGGGGGGCTACGAGCAGTACTTC. Translating it yields CASSMGGYEQYF. V usage is TRBV19 and J usage is TRBJ2-7; perhaps TRBD2 as D (6 bases). CDR1 is LNHDA, CDR2 SQIVND, per germline (reference sequence). Trimming removed 3 bases from V and 3 bases from J, with 6 bases in between. The CDR3 sequence is 12 residues long. The whole variable domain, filled in from reference TRBV19 and TRBJ2-7, reads DGGITQSPKYLFRKEGQNVTLSCEQNLNHDAMYWYRQDPGQGLRLIYYSQIVNDFQKGDIAEGYSVSREKKESFPLTVTSAQKNPTAFYLCASSMGGYEQYFGPGTRLTVT.

This rearrangement joins TRBV11-2 to TRBJ2-7; 7 bases map to TRBD2. The length of the CDR3 is 14 residues. J was trimmed by 3 bases and V by 3 bases; bases with no gene match: 5. CDR1 is SGHAT, CDR2 FQNNGV, per germline. CDR3 region: CASSFGGGDYEQYF. The CDR3 DNA reads TGTGCCAGCAGCTTTGGGGGAGGGGACTACGAGCAGTACTTC.

The chain links TRBV21-1 to TRBJ1-2; the DNA was not compared with TRBD1, the D call given in the table. TRBV21-1 is a pseudogene. The CDR3 sequence is 12 residues long. The CDR3: CASSPGRYGYTF. CDR3 in DNA: TGTGCCAGCTCCCCAGGGCGCTATGGCTACACCTTC.

The chain has TRBV5-1 and TRBJ2-7; TRBD2 matches at 8 bases. This CDR3 spans 15 amino acids. Germline CDR1 is SGHRS and CDR2 is YFSETQ. V gave up 0 bases and J gave up 2 bases; unmatched junction bases: 4. CDR3 nucleotides: TGCGCCAGCAGCTTGGGAGTTAGCGGGACCTACGAGCAGTACTTC. Translating it yields CASSLGVSGTYEQYF.

This sequence joins TRBV11-3 and TRBJ1-4, with D hard to call. Trimming took off 8 bases at V and 3 bases at J, with 13 bases between the two ends. The CDR3 covers 14 residues. Looked up from germline, CDR1 is SGHNT and CDR2 is YENEEA. Written as DNA, the CDR3 is TGTGCCAGCTGGGGAGGCTTGCCTAATGAAAAACTGTTTTTT. Protein product: CASWGGLPNEKLFF.

This chain uses TRBV19 with TRBJ2-5; the match to TRBD2 covers 11 bases. V lost 3 bases, J lost 0 bases, and 6 bases stayed unmatched. CDR3 length equals 17 residues. Germline CDR1 and CDR2: LNHDA and SQIVND (reference sequence). The CDR3 here is CASSIGTSGHYQETQYF. The CDR3 nucleotides read TGTGCCAGTAGTATCGGGACTAGCGGACATTACCAAGAGACCCAGTACTTC.